Shown below are 7 T cell receptor beta chains from a single sample sequenced in a study of vaccination and CD4 T cells after COVID-19. CD4+ T cells that had been cultured provided DNA sequenced with the Oncomine TCR Beta short-read assay. TCRdb redid the calling of the PCR reads with MiXCR, one entry per CDR3 protein. The sample includes approximately 10,000 distinct CDR3 sequences, about two thirds of them seen just once. These TCRs are of unknown antigen specificity. Specified treatment: roughly ten-day PBMC culture with coronavirus spike peptide pools or control peptides (ViraFEST assay). The specimen was CD4+ T cells from blood, cultured in vitro. The receptors originated from a human donor who had recovered from COVID-19.

This clonotype was seen a single time. This chain joins TRBV6-5 and TRBJ2-1; D tentatively fits TRBD1 or TRBD2 (5 bases each). This CDR3 is built from 14 residues. CDR1 and CDR2 from the germline V gene are MNHEY and SVGAGI. The V and J ends lost 0 bases and 8 bases respectively, with 11 bases between them. As DNA, the CDR3 is TGTGCCAGCAGTTACTCGATTGTGGGGGATGAGCAGTTCTTC. This translates into CASSYSIVGDEQFF.

This chain joins TRBV29-1 and TRBJ2-3; 8 bases are a match to TRBD2. Germline loops: CDR1 SQVTM, CDR2 ANQGSEA. The length of the CDR3 is 13 residues. DNA of the CDR3: TGCAGTGGGGGGGGCGGGAGGAGAGATACGCAGTATTTT. Amino acid sequence: CSGGGGRRDTQYF.

CDR3 region: CASSLIPRDSGTEAFF. The CDR3 DNA reads TGTGCCAGCAGCTTAATACCCAGAGATTCGGGCACTGAAGCTTTCTTT. The chain is built from TRBV7-3 and TRBJ1-1; D remains unclear. There are 16 residues in the CDR3. Trimming cost V 1 base and J 4 bases, with 16 bases left between them. Germline lookup yields CDR1 SGHTA and CDR2 FQGTGA.

The chain is built from TRBV7-9 and TRBJ1-2, with 7 bases matching TRBD1. The V segment lost 5 bases and the J segment 4 bases; nucleotides outside the gene matches: 4. Per the germline V gene, CDR1 is SEHNR and CDR2 is FQNEAQ (reference sequence). This CDR3 contains 13 residues. The CDR3 sequence: CASSPQGVYGYTF. The CDR3 coding sequence is TGTGCCAGCAGCCCCCAGGGGGTCTATGGCTACACCTTC.

There are a few counts of this clonotype. This rearrangement joins TRBV27 to TRBJ2-2; a weak D match, TRBD1 (7 bases). The V and J ends lost 4 bases and 4 bases respectively, with 19 bases between them. This CDR3 spans 17 amino acids. The V gene's germline CDR1 is MNHEY and CDR2 SMNVEV (reference sequence). The CDR3 is CASSSGRRGPSTGELFF. As DNA, the CDR3 is TGTGCCAGCAGTTCTGGGCGGAGGGGGCCGAGCACCGGGGAGCTGTTTTTT.

This clonotype appeared a few times. The J gene is TRBJ2-3, the V gene TRBV5-1; possible D gene TRBD2, 6 bases. Germline-derived CDR1 and CDR2 are SGHRS and YFSETQ. The CDR3 has 15 amino acids. V lost 1 base and J lost 2, with 11 bases in between. CDR3 nucleotides: TGCGCCAGCAGCTTGATGGGCGGGACCACAGATACGCAGTATTTT. Translation: CASSLMGGTTDTQYF.

The chain has TRBV7-9 and TRBJ2-3; the D gene is possibly TRBD2 (6 bases). V lost 5 bases to trimming and J lost 0 bases, with 12 bases between them. This CDR3 is built from 15 residues. Per germline, CDR1 SEHNR and CDR2 FQNEAQ (reference sequence). The CDR3 here is CASSGPAGSTDTQYF. CDR3 nucleotide sequence: TGTGCCAGCAGCGGACCCGCGGGGAGCACAGATACGCAGTATTTT. Using reference TRBV7-9 and TRBJ2-3 for the parts outside the CDR3, the full variable domain is DTGVSQNPRHKITKRGQNVTFRCDPISEHNRLYWYRQTLGQGPEFLTYFQNEAQLEKSRLLSDRFSAERPKGSFSTLEIQRTEQGDSAMYLCASSGPAGSTDTQYFGPGTRLTVL.